Each of the 26 T cell receptor beta chains below was sequenced from the same sample in a study of response to subunit inactivated influenza vaccine. Using its own MiXCR run on the RT-PCR reads, TCRdb lists one record per CDR3 protein. The table shows approximately 680,000 distinct CDR3 sequences, with around a sixth occurring only once. The sequences come from PBMCs from blood, collected 11 to 12 days after vaccination. These receptors originate from a man aged 50-59 years who received an inactivated influenza vaccine.

This clonotype has a handful of counts. The chain uses TRBV10-3 and TRBJ2-6; D call uncertain. The CDR3 is made up of 13 amino acids. Germline CDR1 reads ENHRY; CDR2 reads SYGVKD. Trimming removed 10 bases at V and 2 bases at J, with 9 bases between. The CDR3: CATRKAGANVLTF. In DNA form, the CDR3 reads TGTGCCACCAGAAAGGCTGGGGCCAACGTCCTGACTTTC.

This clonotype was observed at least ten times. V gene TRBV29-1 combines with J gene TRBJ2-1, with 7 bases identical to TRBD1. From germline, CDR1 is SQVTM and CDR2 ANQGSEA. The J segment lost 8 bases and the V segment lost 6 bases, leaving 13 bases of the junction unmatched. There are 14 residues in the CDR3. DNA of the CDR3: TGCAGCGTAGGAACTATTAGGACAGGCCATGAGCAGTTCTTC. Amino acids: CSVGTIRTGHEQFF.

The chain employs TRBV11-2 and TRBJ2-7, with D tentatively TRBD2 (6 bases). CDR1 and CDR2 (germline): SGHAT, FQNNGV. V was clipped by 1 base and J by 5 bases, with 18 bases between them. This CDR3 has 16 residues. DNA for the CDR3: TGTGCCAGCAGCTTAGCCTGGCGGGGAGGCGGGGACGAGCAGTACTTC. Its protein is CASSLAWRGGGDEQYF.

This clonotype was counted at least ten times. This chain links TRBV12-3 or TRBV12-4 with TRBJ2-1, with 8 bases that match TRBD2. J lost 12 bases, V lost 5 bases, and 6 bases had no gene match. The CDR3 runs to 12 residues. The DNA for the CDR3 is TGTGCCAGCAGTCTTGCGGGAGGCGGGCAGTTCTTC. Protein: CASSLAGGGQFF.

The sample holds a few counts of this clonotype. This chain connects TRBV3-1 to TRBJ2-1; D gene unclear. This CDR3 comprises 12 residues. V was pared by 4 bases and J by 7 bases, with 8 bases between. Germline CDR1 is LGHDT and CDR2 is YNNKEL (reference sequence). CDR3 in amino acids: CASSPQLNEQFF. CDR3 nucleotide sequence: TGTGCCAGCAGCCCACAGCTGAATGAGCAGTTCTTC.

This clonotype turned up a few times. The J gene is TRBJ1-1, the V gene TRBV5-4; possibly TRBD1 for D (5 bases). Germline CDR1 SGHNT, CDR2 YYREEE (reference sequence). The CDR3 contains 16 residues. Between the trimmed V and J ends, which lost 6 bases and 4 bases, there was a span of 22 bases. The CDR3 sequence is CASNVQGAFSTTEAFF. Written as DNA, the CDR3 is TGTGCCAGCAATGTTCAGGGCGCCTTTTCTACCACTGAAGCTTTCTTT.

This clonotype came up a few times. The CDR3 sequence is CASSLNGGLANTGELFF. The CDR3 DNA reads TGTGCCAGCAGCCTCAATGGGGGGCTAGCGAACACCGGGGAGCTGTTTTTT. The chain links TRBV7-3 to TRBJ2-2; D possibly matches TRBD1 or TRBD2 (6 bases each). This CDR3 has 17 residues. With 5 bases removed from V and 0 bases from J, the gap between germline ends came to 16 bases. In germline, CDR1 is SGHTA, CDR2 FQGTGA.

This clonotype was seen a single time. The CDR3 is CASRNRGSGANVLTF. The CDR3 DNA sequence: TGTGCCAGCAGAAATCGAGGGTCTGGGGCCAACGTCCTGACTTTC. V and J are TRBV5-5 and TRBJ2-6; D might be TRBD2 (5 bases). CDR1 and CDR2 (germline): SGHKS, YYEKEE (reference sequence). There are 15 residues in the CDR3. Trimming removed 5 bases at V and 1 base at J, with 10 bases between.

The chain joins TRBV20-1 to TRBJ1-1; D unresolved. Germline V gene data show CDR1 as DFQATT and CDR2 as SNEGSKA (reference sequence). The CDR3 has 13 residues. The V and J ends lost 3 bases and 1 base respectively, with 9 bases between them. CDR3 in DNA: TGCAGTGCTAGCCTCCATAAGAACACTGAAGCTTTCTTT. This encodes CSASLHKNTEAFF.

This clonotype was counted a few times. CDR3 region: CASSYPLIAGSENEAFF. For the CDR3, the DNA is TGTGCCAGCAGTTACCCCCTGATTGCTGGGTCCGAGAATGAAGCTTTCTTT. J is TRBJ1-1 and V is TRBV6-5; D gene unclear. V was pared by 2 bases and J by 7 bases, with 23 bases between. CDR1 MNHEY and CDR2 SVGAGI come from the germline V gene. The CDR3 is made up of 17 amino acids.

This clonotype was counted a few times. The J gene is TRBJ2-7, the V gene TRBV24-1; perhaps TRBD2 as D (6 bases). V shed 5 bases and J shed 3 bases, with 10 bases lying between them. Germline CDR1 and CDR2: KGHDR and SFDVKD. The CDR3 totals 13 residues. This CDR3 reads CATSVGGDYEQYF. CDR3 in DNA: TGTGCCACCAGTGTGGGGGGAGACTACGAGCAGTACTTC.

This clonotype was picked up a small number of times. The V gene is TRBV20-1, the J gene TRBJ1-5, with D unclear. V lost 3 bases, J lost 4 bases, and 13 bases lay in between. This CDR3 has 14 residues. The germline V gene has CDR1 DFQATT and CDR2 SNEGSKA (reference sequence). CDR3 in DNA: TGCAGTGCTAGGCTCGGGCATGGGAATCAGCCCCAGCATTTT. This codes for CSARLGHGNQPQHF.

In this sample, this clonotype turned up a few times. V usage is TRBV27 and J usage is TRBJ2-5; D uncertain. From germline, CDR1 is MNHEY and CDR2 SMNVEV (reference sequence). V lost 3 bases to trimming and J lost 4 bases, with 9 bases between them. The CDR3 is 13 amino acids. CDR3 loop: CASSFRSSETQYF. CDR3 in DNA: TGTGCCAGCAGTTTCCGCAGCTCAGAGACCCAGTACTTC.

This clonotype was seen more than once but under ten times. The chain employs TRBV7-9 and TRBJ1-6; D is possibly TRBD1 (5 bases). CDR1 is SEHNR and CDR2 is FQNEAQ in the germline V gene (reference sequence). The CDR3 runs 13 residues. Between the trimmed V and J ends, which lost 5 bases and 6 bases, there was a span of 8 bases. The CDR3 nucleotides are TGTGCCAGCAGCGAGCAGGGTAATTCACCCCTCCACTTT. Its protein product is CASSEQGNSPLHF. Full variable domain (rest looked up from reference TRBV7-9 and TRBJ1-6): DTGVSQNPRHKITKRGQNVTFRCDPISEHNRLYWYRQTLGQGPEFLTYFQNEAQLEKSRLLSDRFSAERPKGSFSTLEIQRTEQGDSAMYLCASSEQGNSPLHFGNGTRLTVT.

The chain couples TRBV14 to TRBJ2-2; TRBD2 matches at 8 bases. Germline-derived CDR1 and CDR2 are SGHDN and FVKESK. Trimming took 4 bases from V and 2 from J; bases not matched to a gene: 3. The CDR3 runs to 15 residues. CDR3 amino acids: CASSRLARNTGELFF. DNA for the CDR3: TGTGCCAGCAGCCGACTAGCGAGAAACACCGGGGAGCTGTTTTTT.

Only a few counts were recorded for this clonotype. This chain links TRBV7-2 with TRBJ2-7, with D possibly being TRBD1 or TRBD2 (5 bases each). Germline CDR1 reads SGHTA; CDR2 reads FQGNSA. Trimming took 8 bases from V and 13 from J, leaving 30 bases between them. CDR3 size: 15 residues. CDR3 nucleotides: TGTGCCAGCTCAGGAGGTGCGGACCAGGGCTGGAGCAACTACTTC. Translated: CASSGGADQGWSNYF.

This sequence joins TRBV30 and TRBJ2-3, with 8 bases lining up with TRBD2. The germline V gene has CDR1 GTSNPN and CDR2 SVGIG (reference sequence). The CDR3 contains 16 residues. V dropped 4 bases and J dropped 0; count of bases not matched to a gene: 9. This CDR3 is CAWTRGLARSTDTQYF. CDR3 sequence (DNA): TGTGCCTGGACCCGAGGACTAGCACGAAGCACAGATACGCAGTATTTT.

The rearrangement links TRBV15 to TRBJ2-7; 8 nucleotides agree with TRBD2. CDR3 length: 15 residues. Germline CDR1 reads LNHNV; CDR2 reads YYDKDF (reference sequence). V was clipped by 1 base and J by 5 bases; unmatched bases: 7. In nucleotides, the CDR3 is TGTGCCACCAGCAGAGGACCAGCGGGGGAGCACGAGCAGTACTTC. This sequence encodes CATSRGPAGEHEQYF.

This rearrangement joins TRBV20-1 to TRBJ1-2; TRBD1 matches at 7 bases. This CDR3 spans 16 amino acids. The trim removed 0 bases at V and 5 bases at J, leaving 12 bases unmatched. Germline assignment: CDR1 DFQATT and CDR2 SNEGSKA (reference sequence). CDR3 in amino acids: CSARDRWETGWYGYTF. CDR3 nucleotide sequence: TGCAGTGCTAGAGATAGGTGGGAGACAGGGTGGTATGGCTACACCTTC.

The V call is TRBV21-1, the J call TRBJ2-7; the D call TRBD2 from the table was never checked on the DNA. TRBV21-1 corresponds to a pseudogene. The CDR3 length is 13 residues. DNA of the CDR3: TGTGCCAGCAGCAAAGATGGAGGTTCCCCACTGTACTTC. Translation gives CASSKDGGSPLYF.

In its sample, this clonotype was seen a few times. The V and J genes are TRBV27 and TRBJ2-3; perhaps TRBD1 as D (6 bases). The CDR3 consists of 14 residues. V shed 2 bases and J shed 4 bases, with 10 bases lying between them. Germline lookup yields CDR1 MNHEY and CDR2 SMNVEV (reference sequence). The CDR3 DNA follows: TGTGCCAGCAGTTTACTGGGGGCAGCAGATACGCAGTATTTT. Amino acids: CASSLLGAADTQYF.

This clonotype occurred a few times. V gene TRBV7-6 combines with J gene TRBJ2-1; perhaps D is TRBD1 or TRBD2 (5 bases each). The CDR3 sequence is 15 residues long. Germline-derived CDR1 and CDR2 are SGHVS and FNYEAQ. The V gene lost 0 bases and the J gene lost 4 bases, with 10 bases spanning the gap. The CDR3: CASSLAGTDYNEQFF. The CDR3 nucleotides are TGTGCCAGCAGCTTAGCAGGGACGGATTACAATGAGCAGTTCTTC.

The V gene is TRBV11-2, the J gene TRBJ2-3, with TRBD1 matching 7 bases. Germline trimming cut 3 bases from V and 2 bases from J; bases unmatched to any gene: 14. The V gene's germline CDR1 is SGHAT and CDR2 FQNNGV. The CDR3 is 18 residues long. In DNA form, the CDR3 reads TGTGCCAGCAGCTTTACCCGCGTGGGACAGTCCCCCACAGATACGCAGTATTTT. It translates to CASSFTRVGQSPTDTQYF.

There are a few counts of this clonotype. The chain's CDR3 is CASSLGIGELFF. DNA of the CDR3: TGTGCCAGCAGCCTGGGGATAGGGGAGCTGTTTTTT. The chain employs TRBV2 and TRBJ2-2, with D unresolved. Germline assignment: CDR1 SNHLY and CDR2 FYNNEI. This CDR3 is 12 amino acids long. V lost 6 bases to trimming and J lost 8 bases, with 10 bases between them.

This chain joins TRBV30 and TRBJ2-1; D is possibly TRBD1 or TRBD2 (6 bases each). CDR1 and CDR2 from the germline V gene are GTSNPN and SVGIG (reference sequence). V lost 7 bases and J 5 bases, leaving 27 bases between the germline ends. This CDR3 comprises 17 residues. This chain's CDR3 is CASKGGFLLSPNNEQFF. DNA for the CDR3: TGTGCCTCTAAGGGGGGATTCCTTTTATCCCCTAACAATGAGCAGTTCTTC.

This clonotype has a handful of counts. Here the CDR3 reads CASLTRDGYTF. CDR3 DNA sequence: TGTGCCAGCCTAACTAGGGATGGCTACACCTTC. The V gene is TRBV7-9, the J gene TRBJ1-2; D is undetermined. Germline V CDR1 and CDR2: SEHNR, FQNEAQ (reference sequence). With 8 bases removed from V and 6 bases from J, the gap between germline ends came to 10 bases. This CDR3 is built from 11 residues.